The rows below give T cell receptor beta chains drawn from one sample of a study of shared clonotypes between healthy human individuals. Clones were read by immunoSEQ multiplex PCR, and TCRdb kept only the in-frame ones, dropping some. This repertoire shows about 2 million clones, about 95% found once; its top ten account for 0.9% to 1.4%. Sequences were obtained from naive CD8+ T cells sorted from blood. These receptors were taken from a man aged 18 to 29 in good health. Both conserved end residues are trimmed from each CDR3.

TRBJ2-7,12,TRBV7-2,ASSLEDRGYEQY
TRBJ1-2,11,TRBV13,ASSLDRAYGYT
TRBJ1-1,10,TRBV29-1,SVEAQGAEAF
TRBJ2-7,14,TRBV7-6,ASSIGFGTGFDEQY
TRBJ1-2,16,TRBV4-1,ASSQDGIKGAVDYGYT
TRBJ2-1,11,TRBV7-9,ASSPQYTGEQF
TRBJ1-3,13,TRBV6-1,ASSADVSSGNTIY
TRBJ2-7,8,TRBV29-1,SVQEDEQY
TRBJ2-7,11,TRBV5-1,ASSLSRAYEQY
TRBJ2-6,13,TRBV5-1,ASSADYSGANVLT
TRBJ2-7,10,TRBV30,AWSPVLYEQY
TRBJ2-1,13,TRBV7-9,ASSYGAKVLNEQF
TRBJ1-1,13,TRBV14,ASSLLQGAYTEAF
TRBJ2-3,12,TRBV25-1,ASSDQDYPDTQY
TRBJ2-7,15,TRBV5-6,ASSLEGWTGGTYEQY
TRBJ2-5,12,TRBV19,ASSIDSLQETQY
TRBJ2-2,12,TRBV10-3,AISEPGNTGELF
TRBJ2-7,13,TRBV5-4,ASSPGASGSTEQY
TRBJ1-1,10,TRBV29-1,SDGTGGTEAF
TRBJ1-2,11,TRBV5-4,ASSGDSDYGYT
TRBJ2-7,10,TRBV5-6,ASSLYGFEQY
TRBJ2-1,13,TRBV5-1,ASSQTSGVYNEQF
TRBJ1-2,11,TRBV5-5,ASSLDISDGYT
TRBJ2-7,11,TRBV6-1,ASSEVGAYEQY
TRBJ2-3,13,TRBV19,ASSIVPGGTDTQY
TRBJ2-1,13,TRBV9,ASSVSWDPYNEQF
TRBJ2-7,11,TRBV4-2,ASSQGDNYEQY
TRBJ2-7,15,TRBV4-2,ASSQDLRTGGSYEQY
TRBJ2-1,11,TRBV7-6,ASRRREYHEQF
TRBJ2-3,13,TRBV7-8,ASSLGVGSTDTQY
TRBJ2-7,13,TRBV9,ASSAGQGFSYEQY
TRBJ2-1,14,TRBV5-6,ASSLGTAGPLNEQF
TRBJ1-4,12,TRBV7-9,ASSPLTGREKLF
TRBJ2-5,15,TRBV13,ASTHVPRGDGQETQY
TRBJ1-2,14,TRBV5-6,ASSLGSEGHFYGYT
TRBJ1-5,12,TRBV27,ASSGGLLNQPQH
TRBJ1-5,13,TRBV4-3,ASSQDGTGYQPQH
TRBJ2-3,14,TRBV18,ASSPGGEGRTDTQY
TRBJ2-7,14,TRBV6-1,ASSEAQGLALYEQY
TRBJ1-2,11,TRBV7-8,ASSRDRGNGYT
TRBJ1-3,10,TRBV30,AWSESGNTIY
TRBJ1-2,12,TRBV2,ASSPGTGKDGYT
TRBJ2-7,13,TRBV28,ASSLSPPVTYEQY
TRBJ2-3,15,TRBV4-2,ASSQGYSGESTDTQY
TRBJ2-1,11,TRBV10-1,ASSLYRGNEQF
TRBJ2-7,11,TRBV2,ASSIRTDYEQY
TRBJ2-7,10,TRBV11-2,ASMGGSYEQY
TRBJ1-3,12,TRBV28,ASSPRVSGNTIY
TRBJ2-7,12,TRBV9,ASSVGSSPYEQY
TRBJ2-2,14,TRBV11-2,ASKISSGRVYGELF
TRBJ2-2,13,TRBV7-6,ASSNGVGGTGELF
TRBJ2-3,12,TRBV5-4,ASSLDTSTDTQY
TRBJ2-1,15,TRBV7-9,ASSFYPGLAGASEQF
TRBJ2-5,13,TRBV7-6,ASSLAGGVRETQY
TRBJ2-1,14,TRBV6-5,ASSYSTGGTYNEQF
TRBJ2-7,12,TRBV2,ASSPTSGPYEQY
TRBJ2-1,13,TRBV4-2,ASSQEGEGDNEQF
TRBJ2-7,12,TRBV4-1,ASSQVPGNYEQY